This TCR beta chain was identified in a study of blood T cell repertoires in COVID-19. Across the whole study: PBMCs, B-cell-depleted T cells, or T cells provided the cDNA or gDNA that made up the material.

Germline V gives CDR1 LGHDT, CDR2 YNNKEL (reference sequence). This CDR3 comprises 14 residues. Trimming removed 4 bases from V and 4 bases from J; junction bases left unmatched: 6. The data were produced by immunoSEQ multiplex PCR, yet TCRdb's version contains in-frame clones alone and is incomplete. The profile covers under 500,000 clones, with about 89% appearing a single time and 4% to 5.5% taken by the ten largest. The V and J genes are TRBV3-1 (or the pseudogene TRBV3-2) and TRBJ2-5; TRBD2 matches at 7 bases. Sequenced sample: peripheral blood. The receptor was derived from a woman in her 30s with acute or convalescent COVID-19. CDR3 region: CASSPRTSLETQYF. The DNA for the CDR3 is TGTGCCAGCAGCCCTCGGACTAGTCTAGAGACCCAGTACTTC.